The following is a TCR beta chain sequence with its context. Its antigen is not identified. The treatment denotes: oral pan-JAK inhibitor, 5-10 mg twice daily. Reverse transcribed after extraction, RNA yielded cDNA as the sequencing template. The assay was immunoSEQ multiplex PCR, and TCRdb's table has in-frame clones only and misses some. The top ten hold 10% of the sample, which has some 190,000 clones, 40% to 55% seen once. The data were obtained in a study of CD8+ T cells in alopecia areata. Study-level background: Each day, treated patients took oral tofacitinib twice, at 5 to 10 mg per dose. Findings and limits, study-wide: Normal skin contains resident alphabeta T cells, and these are also sequenced in scalp samples. Both scalp clonality and the expanded CD8+ clones among the top 100 showed a significant decrease with tofacitinib.

V dropped 0 bases and J dropped 10; count of bases not matched to a gene: 10. CDR3 length: 15 residues. The germline V gene encodes CDR1 SGHRS and CDR2 YFSETQ. The chain is built from TRBV5-1 and TRBJ2-1; 7 bases match TRBD2. This clonotype was sampled from a human donor with alopecia areata. Sample: CD8+ T cells sorted from blood, taken between weeks 51 and 54, from a patient treated with tofacitinib. The CDR3 DNA reads TGCGCCAGCAGCTTGGCCTCGGCTAGCGGACAAGAGCAGTTCTTC. It yields the protein CASSLASASGQEQFF.